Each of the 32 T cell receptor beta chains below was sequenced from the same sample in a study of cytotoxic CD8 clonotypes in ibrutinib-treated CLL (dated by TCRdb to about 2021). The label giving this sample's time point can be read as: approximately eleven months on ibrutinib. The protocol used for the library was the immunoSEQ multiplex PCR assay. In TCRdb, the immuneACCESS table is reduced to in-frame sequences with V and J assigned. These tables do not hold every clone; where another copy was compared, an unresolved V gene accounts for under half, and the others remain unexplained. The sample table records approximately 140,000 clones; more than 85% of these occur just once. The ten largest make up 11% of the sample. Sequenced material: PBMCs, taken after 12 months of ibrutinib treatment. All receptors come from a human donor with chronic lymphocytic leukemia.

The CDR3 spells CASSLARTGERYNEQFF. The CDR3 nucleotides read TGTGCCAGCAGCTTAGCTCGGACAGGGGAAAGGTACAATGAGCAGTTCTTC. V gene TRBV7-2 combines with J gene TRBJ2-1; 9 nucleotides line up with TRBD1. V was pared by 0 bases and J by 4 bases, with 7 bases of the junction left unmatched. Germline V gene lookup returns CDR1 SGHTA and CDR2 FQGNSA. The CDR3 runs to 17 residues.

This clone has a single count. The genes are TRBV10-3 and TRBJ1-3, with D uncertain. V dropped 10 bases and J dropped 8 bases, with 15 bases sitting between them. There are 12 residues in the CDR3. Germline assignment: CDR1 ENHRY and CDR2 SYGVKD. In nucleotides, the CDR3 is TGTGCCAGCCGTCCGACGGTGGACACCATATATTTT. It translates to CASRPTVDTIYF.

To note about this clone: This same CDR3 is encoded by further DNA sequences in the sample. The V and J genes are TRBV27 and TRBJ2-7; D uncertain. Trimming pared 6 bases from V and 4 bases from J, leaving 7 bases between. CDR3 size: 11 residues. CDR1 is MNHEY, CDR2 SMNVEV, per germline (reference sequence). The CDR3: CASRTTYEQYF. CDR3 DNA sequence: TGTGCCAGCAGAACAACGTACGAGCAGTACTTC.

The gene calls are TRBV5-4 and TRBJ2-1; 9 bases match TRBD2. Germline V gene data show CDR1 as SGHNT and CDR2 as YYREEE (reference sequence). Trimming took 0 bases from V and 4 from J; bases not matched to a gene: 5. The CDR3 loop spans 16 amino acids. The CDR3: CASSLDPSGGYNEQFF. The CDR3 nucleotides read TGTGCCAGCAGCTTGGATCCCAGCGGGGGGTACAATGAGCAGTTCTTC.

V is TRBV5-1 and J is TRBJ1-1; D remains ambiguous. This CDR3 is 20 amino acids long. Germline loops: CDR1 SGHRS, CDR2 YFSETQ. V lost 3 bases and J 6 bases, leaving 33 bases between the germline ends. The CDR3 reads CASSSLGPTGSSAKRAEAFF. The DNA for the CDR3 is TGCGCCAGCAGCTCATTGGGTCCCACCGGTTCTAGCGCGAAGAGGGCTGAAGCTTTCTTT.

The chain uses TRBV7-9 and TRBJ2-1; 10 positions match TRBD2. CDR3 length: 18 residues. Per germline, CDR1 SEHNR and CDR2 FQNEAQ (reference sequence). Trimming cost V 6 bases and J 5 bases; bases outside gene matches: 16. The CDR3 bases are TGTGCCAGCAGACCGCCAGCGGGAGGGCCACCAGGCGACAATGAGCAGTTCTTC. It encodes CASRPPAGGPPGDNEQFF.

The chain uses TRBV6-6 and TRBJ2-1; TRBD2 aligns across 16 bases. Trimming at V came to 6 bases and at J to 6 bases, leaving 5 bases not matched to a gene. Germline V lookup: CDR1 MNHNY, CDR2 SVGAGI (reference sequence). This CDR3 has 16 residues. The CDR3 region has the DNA TGTGCCAGCAGCCACGGGACTAGCGGGAGGGCCAATGAGCAGTTCTTC. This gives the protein CASSHGTSGRANEQFF.

Here the CDR3 reads CASIAGRRRNYGYTF. The CDR3 nucleotides read TGTGCCAGCATAGCAGGCAGGAGGAGGAACTATGGCTACACCTTC. This chain connects TRBV28 to TRBJ1-2; D not certain. Per germline, CDR1 MDHEN and CDR2 SYDVKM. The CDR3 has 15 amino acids. The V end lost 7 bases, the J end lost 2 bases, and 17 bases lay between the germline ends.

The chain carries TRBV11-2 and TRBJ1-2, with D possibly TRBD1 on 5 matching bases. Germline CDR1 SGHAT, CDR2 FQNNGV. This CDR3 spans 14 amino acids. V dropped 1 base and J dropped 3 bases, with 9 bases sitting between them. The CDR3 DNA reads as TGTGCCAGCAGCTTAGGAACAGGCGACTATGGCTACACCTTC. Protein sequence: CASSLGTGDYGYTF.

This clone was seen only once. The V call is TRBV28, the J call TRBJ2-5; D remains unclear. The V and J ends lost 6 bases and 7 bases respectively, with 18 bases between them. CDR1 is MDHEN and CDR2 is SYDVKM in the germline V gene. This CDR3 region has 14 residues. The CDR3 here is CASSLTAWGVTQYF. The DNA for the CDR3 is TGTGCCAGCAGCCTGACGGCCTGGGGTGTGACCCAGTACTTC.

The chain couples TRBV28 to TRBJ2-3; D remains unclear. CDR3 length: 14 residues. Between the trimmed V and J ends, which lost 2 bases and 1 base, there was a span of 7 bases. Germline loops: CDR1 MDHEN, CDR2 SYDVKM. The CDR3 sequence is CASSLEDGTDTQYF. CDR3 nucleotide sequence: TGTGCCAGCAGTTTAGAAGATGGCACAGATACGCAGTATTTT.

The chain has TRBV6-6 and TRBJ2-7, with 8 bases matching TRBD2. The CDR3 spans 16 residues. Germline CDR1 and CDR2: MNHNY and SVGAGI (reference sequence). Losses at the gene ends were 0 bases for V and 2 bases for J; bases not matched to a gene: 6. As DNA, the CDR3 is TGTGCCAGCAGTTACTCGAAACGGGAGGGCCCCTACGAGCAGTACTTC. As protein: CASSYSKREGPYEQYF.

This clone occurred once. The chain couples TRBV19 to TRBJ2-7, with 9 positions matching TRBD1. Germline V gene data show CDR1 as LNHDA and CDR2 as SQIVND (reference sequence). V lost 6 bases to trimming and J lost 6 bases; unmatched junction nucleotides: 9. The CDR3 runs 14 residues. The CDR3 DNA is TGTGCCAGTAGGCAAGGGACAGGGCTAGGCGAGCAGTACTTC. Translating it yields CASRQGTGLGEQYF.

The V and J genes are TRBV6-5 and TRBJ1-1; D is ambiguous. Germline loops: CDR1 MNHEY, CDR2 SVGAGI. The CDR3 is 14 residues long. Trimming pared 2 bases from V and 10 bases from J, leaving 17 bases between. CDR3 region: CASSYRVTGRRAFF. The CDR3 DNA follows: TGTGCCAGCAGTTACCGAGTAACGGGTCGGAGAGCTTTCTTT.

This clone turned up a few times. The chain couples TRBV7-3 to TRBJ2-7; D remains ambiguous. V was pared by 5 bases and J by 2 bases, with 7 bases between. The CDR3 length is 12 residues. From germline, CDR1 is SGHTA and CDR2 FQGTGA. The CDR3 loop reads CASSPNPYEQYF. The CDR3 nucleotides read TGTGCCAGCAGCCCCAATCCCTACGAGCAGTACTTC.

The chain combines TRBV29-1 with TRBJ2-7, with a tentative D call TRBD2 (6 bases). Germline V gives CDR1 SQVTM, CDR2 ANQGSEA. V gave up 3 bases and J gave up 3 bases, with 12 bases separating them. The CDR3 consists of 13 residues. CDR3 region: CSVDDAGSYEQYF. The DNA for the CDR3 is TGCAGCGTTGATGACGCGGGGAGCTACGAGCAGTACTTC.

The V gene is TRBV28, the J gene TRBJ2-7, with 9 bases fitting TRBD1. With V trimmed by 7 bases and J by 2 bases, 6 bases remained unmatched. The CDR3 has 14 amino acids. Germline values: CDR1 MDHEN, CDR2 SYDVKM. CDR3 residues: CASIGGDRAYEQYF. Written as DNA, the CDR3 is TGTGCCAGCATTGGGGGGGACAGGGCCTACGAGCAGTACTTC.

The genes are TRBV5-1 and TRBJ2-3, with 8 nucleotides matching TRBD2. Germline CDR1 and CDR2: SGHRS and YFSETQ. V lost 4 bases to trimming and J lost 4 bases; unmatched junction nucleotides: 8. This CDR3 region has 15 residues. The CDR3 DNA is TGCGCCAGCAGCCTCCTGAGCGGGAGCCCAGATACGCAGTATTTT. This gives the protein CASSLLSGSPDTQYF.

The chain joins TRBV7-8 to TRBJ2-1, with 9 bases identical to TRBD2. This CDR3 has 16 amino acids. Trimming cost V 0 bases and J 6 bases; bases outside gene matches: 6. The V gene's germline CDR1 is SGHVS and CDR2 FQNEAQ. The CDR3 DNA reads TGTGCCAGCAGCTTAGCTAGCGGGAGACAGGGCAATGAGCAGTTCTTC. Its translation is CASSLASGRQGNEQFF.

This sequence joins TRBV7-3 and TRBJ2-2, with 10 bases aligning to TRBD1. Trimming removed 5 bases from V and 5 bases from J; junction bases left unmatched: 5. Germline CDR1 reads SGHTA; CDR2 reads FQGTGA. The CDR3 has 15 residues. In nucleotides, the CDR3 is TGTGCCAGCAGCGACCCGGGACAGGGGACCGGGGAGCTGTTTTTT. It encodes CASSDPGQGTGELFF.

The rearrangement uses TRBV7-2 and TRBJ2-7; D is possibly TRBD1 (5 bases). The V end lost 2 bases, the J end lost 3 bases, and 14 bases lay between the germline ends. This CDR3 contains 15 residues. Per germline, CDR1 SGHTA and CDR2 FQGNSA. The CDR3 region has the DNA TGTGCCAGCAGCTTACAATTTGGGGCCGACTACGAGCAGTACTTC. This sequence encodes CASSLQFGADYEQYF.

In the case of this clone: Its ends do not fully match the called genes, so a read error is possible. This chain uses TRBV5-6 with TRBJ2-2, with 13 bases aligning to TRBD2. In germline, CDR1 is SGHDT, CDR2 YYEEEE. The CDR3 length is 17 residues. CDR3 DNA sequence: TGTGCCAGCAGCTTGGTGGGACTAGCGGGAAAGGGCGGGGAACTGTTTTTT. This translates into CASSLVGLAGKGGELFF.

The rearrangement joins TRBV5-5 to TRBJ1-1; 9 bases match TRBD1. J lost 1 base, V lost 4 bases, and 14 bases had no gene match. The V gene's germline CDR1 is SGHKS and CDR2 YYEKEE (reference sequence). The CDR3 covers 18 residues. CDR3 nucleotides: TGTGCCAGCAGCCCTACAGGGGGCGCGGGGATTAAGAACACTGAAGCTTTCTTT. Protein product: CASSPTGGAGIKNTEAFF.

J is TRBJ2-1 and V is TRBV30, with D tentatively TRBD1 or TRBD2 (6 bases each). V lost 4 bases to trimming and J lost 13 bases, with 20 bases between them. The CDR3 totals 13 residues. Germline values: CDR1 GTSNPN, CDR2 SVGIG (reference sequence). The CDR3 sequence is CAWNLQEGGSQFF. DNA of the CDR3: TGTGCCTGGAACCTACAAGAGGGGGGAAGTCAGTTCTTC.

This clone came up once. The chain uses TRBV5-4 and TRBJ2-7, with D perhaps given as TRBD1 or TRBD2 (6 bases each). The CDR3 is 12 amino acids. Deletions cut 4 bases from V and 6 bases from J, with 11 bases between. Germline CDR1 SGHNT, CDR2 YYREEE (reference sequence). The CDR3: CASSHGGLEQYF. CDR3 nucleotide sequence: TGTGCCAGCAGCCACGGGGGCCTCGAGCAGTACTTC. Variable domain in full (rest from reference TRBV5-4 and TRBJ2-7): ETGVTQSPTHLIKTRGQQVTLRCSSQSGHNTVSWYQQALGQGPQFIFQYYREEENGRGNFPPRFSGLQFPNYSSELNVNALELDDSALYLCASSHGGLEQYFGPGTRLTVT.

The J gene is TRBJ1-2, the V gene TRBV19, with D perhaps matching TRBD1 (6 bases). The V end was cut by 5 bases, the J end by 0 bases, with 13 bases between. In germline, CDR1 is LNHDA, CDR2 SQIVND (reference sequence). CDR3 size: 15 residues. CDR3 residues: CASSSGVGANYGYTF. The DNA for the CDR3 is TGTGCCAGTAGTTCAGGGGTTGGAGCTAACTATGGCTACACCTTC.

CDR3 protein: CAVTGTTYEQYF. CDR3 bases: TGTGCGGTAACCGGGACAACCTACGAGCAGTACTTC. V is TRBV28 and J is TRBJ2-7, with a tentative D call TRBD1 (6 bases). The CDR3 consists of 12 residues. CDR1 is MDHEN and CDR2 is SYDVKM in the germline V gene.

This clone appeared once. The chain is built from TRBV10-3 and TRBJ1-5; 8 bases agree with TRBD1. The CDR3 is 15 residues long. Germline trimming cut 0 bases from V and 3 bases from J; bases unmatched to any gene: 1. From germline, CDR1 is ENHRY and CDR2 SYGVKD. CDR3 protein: CAISESTGANQPQHF. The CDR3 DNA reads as TGTGCCATCAGTGAGTCGACAGGGGCCAATCAGCCCCAGCATTTT.

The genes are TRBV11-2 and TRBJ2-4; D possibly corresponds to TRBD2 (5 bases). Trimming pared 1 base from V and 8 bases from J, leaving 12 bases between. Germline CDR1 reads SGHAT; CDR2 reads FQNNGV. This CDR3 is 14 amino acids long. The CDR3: CASSLGSADHIQYF. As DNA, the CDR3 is TGTGCCAGCAGCTTAGGTAGCGCGGATCACATTCAGTACTTC.

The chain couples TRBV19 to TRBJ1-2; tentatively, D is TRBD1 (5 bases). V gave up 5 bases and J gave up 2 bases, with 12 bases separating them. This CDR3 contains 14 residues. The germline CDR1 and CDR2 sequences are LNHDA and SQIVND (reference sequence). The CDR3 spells CASSRDRRNYGYTF. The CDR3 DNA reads TGTGCCAGTAGTCGGGACCGAAGGAACTATGGCTACACCTTC.

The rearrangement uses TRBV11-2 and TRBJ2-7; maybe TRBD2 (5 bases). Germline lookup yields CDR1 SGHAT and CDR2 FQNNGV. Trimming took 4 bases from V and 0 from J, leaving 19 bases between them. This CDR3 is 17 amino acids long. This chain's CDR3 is CASSSPVWAGPSYEQYF. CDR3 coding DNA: TGTGCCAGCAGCTCACCGGTGTGGGCGGGCCCCTCCTACGAGCAGTACTTC.

CDR3 nucleotides: TGTGCCAGCCAGACTAGCGGGGACAATGAGCAGTTCTTC. This sequence encodes CASQTSGDNEQFF. The rearrangement links TRBV6-5 to TRBJ2-1; 11 bases are shared with TRBD2. V was pared by 8 bases and J by 5 bases, with 2 bases of the junction left unmatched. The CDR3 is 13 amino acids. CDR1 is MNHEY, CDR2 SVGAGI, per germline.